This T cell receptor beta chain was sequenced in a study of blood T cell repertoires in COVID-19. The CDR3 consists of 14 residues. Germline V gene data show CDR1 as MNHEY and CDR2 as SVGAGI. V gave up 10 bases and J gave up 7 bases, with 20 bases separating them. Method: immunoSEQ multiplex PCR; TCRdb's copy keeps in-frame clones and lacks some. The sample shows roughly 260,000 clones, about 89% of them seen only once. The sequencing sample was made of peripheral blood. V and J are TRBV6-5 and TRBJ2-1; weak D call: TRBD1 (6 bases). This TCR came from a man in his forties who had recovered from COVID-19. DNA of the CDR3: TGTGCCAAGTTGACAGGCTCGGAATCGAATGAGCAGTTCTTC. This gives the protein CAKLTGSESNEQFF.